The present entry profiles one TCR beta chain with its context. The antigen remains unidentified. This sample was included in a study of CD8+CD57+ T cells in acquired aplastic anemia. About the research overall: Roughly 3.2 ug was the average amount of DNA from sorted CD4+ and CD8+ cells.

Findings and limits, study-wide: With respect to CD8+ Simpson's diversity, patients and controls did not differ significantly. Twenty-nine shared CD8+ CDR3s appeared highly expressed within patients' immunodominant clones.

Using genomic DNA as the template, TCR beta VDJ and CDR3 profiling was carried out. TCRdb independently ran MiXCR on the reads; one entry per CDR3 protein. Counted here are about 110,000 distinct CDR3 sequences, 40% to 65% occurring once; the ten biggest clones make up 25% to 35%. CDR3 size: 12 residues. V shed 8 bases and J shed 7 bases, with 13 bases lying between them. Sequencing used sorted CD4+, CD8+, or CD8+CD57+ T cells (not recorded which) from PBMCs. The chain uses TRBV12-3 or TRBV12-4 and TRBJ2-3; D is possibly TRBD1 or TRBD2 (6 bases each). This TCR was recovered from a human donor in good health, serving as a control. CDR3 DNA: TGTGCCAGCCGGGGGCCCGGCTATACGCAGTATTTT. As protein: CASRGPGYTQYF.